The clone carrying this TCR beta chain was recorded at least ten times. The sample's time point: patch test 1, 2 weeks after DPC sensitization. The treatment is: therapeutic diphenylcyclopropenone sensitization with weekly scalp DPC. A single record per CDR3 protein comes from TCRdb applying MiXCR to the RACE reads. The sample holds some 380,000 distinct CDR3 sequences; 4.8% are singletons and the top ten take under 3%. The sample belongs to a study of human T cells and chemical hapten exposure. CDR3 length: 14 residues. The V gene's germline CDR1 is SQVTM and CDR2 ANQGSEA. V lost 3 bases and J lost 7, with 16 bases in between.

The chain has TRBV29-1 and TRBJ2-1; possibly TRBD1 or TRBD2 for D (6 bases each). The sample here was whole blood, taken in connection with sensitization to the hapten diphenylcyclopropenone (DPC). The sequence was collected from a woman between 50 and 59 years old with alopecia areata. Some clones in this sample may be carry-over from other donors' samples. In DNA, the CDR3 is TGCAGCGTTGAGGGGGGCCTTTTCAGGAATGAGCAGTTCTTC. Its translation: CSVEGGLFRNEQFF.